This TCR beta chain was profiled in a study of cytomegalovirus exposure and HLA in healthy donors. General study results and limits: For most TCR beta V segments, an earlier analysis put the productive rate at about 90% or about 30% of the time.

The PCR ran on 60 Vbeta and 13 Jbeta primers. Data came from immunoSEQ multiplex PCR; TCRdb stores just in-frame clones and leaves some out. Of roughly 120,000 clones detected, under 80% appear once; the ten largest clones hold around a tenth. As to this clone: What it binds is unknown.

Germline CDR1 reads SGHTA; CDR2 reads FQGNSA. The CDR3 sequence is 16 residues long. The J segment lost 8 bases and the V segment lost 3 bases, leaving 15 bases of the junction unmatched. The rearrangement uses TRBV7-2 and TRBJ1-2, with TRBD1 matching 7 bases. This TCR came from a woman aged 45-65 years in good health and CMV-seropositive. Sequences were obtained from PBMCs. The CDR3 DNA reads TGTGCCAGCAGCTTTCAGTCGGTAGGGACAGAGGAGGGCTACACCTTC. Translating gives CASSFQSVGTEEGYTF. Supplemented by reference TRBV7-2 and TRBJ1-2, the full variable domain reads GAGVSQSPSNKVTEKGKDVELRCDPISGHTALYWYRQSLGQGLEFLIYFQGNSAPDKSGLPSDRFSAERTGGSVSTLTIQRTQQEDSAVYLCASSFQSVGTEEGYTFGSGTRLTVV.